The 10 T cell receptor beta chains below were found in one sample sequenced in a study of blood T cell repertoires in COVID-19 (TCRdb year 2020). Libraries were constructed by the immunoSEQ multiplex PCR assay. TCRdb limited this immuneACCESS table to in-frame rearrangements with V and J called. A share of clones is missing; checked studies link under half to unresolved V genes, and the rest is unexplained. The sample table shows some 200,000 clones, and approximately 90% are seen once. About 2.3% of the sample is taken by the ten largest. The sequenced sample consisted of PBMCs or T cells enriched from blood (not recorded which). Every receptor here comes from a woman aged 25 to 45 who had recovered from COVID-19.

The chain has TRBV19 and TRBJ2-1; 14 positions agree with TRBD2. Germline assignment: CDR1 LNHDA and CDR2 SQIVND (reference sequence). This CDR3 region has 16 residues. Germline trimming cut 2 bases from V and 9 bases from J; bases unmatched to any gene: 6. The CDR3 region is CASSITTSGRAGEQFF. The CDR3 DNA sequence: TGTGCCAGTAGTATAACGACTAGCGGGAGGGCCGGTGAGCAGTTCTTC.

The gene calls are TRBV5-1 and TRBJ2-7; no clear D. Germline lookup yields CDR1 SGHRS and CDR2 YFSETQ. The CDR3 length is 15 residues. V lost 0 bases and J 2 bases, leaving 12 bases between the germline ends. The CDR3: CASSLDASLAYEQYF. In DNA form, the CDR3 reads TGCGCCAGCAGCTTGGATGCTAGTTTAGCCTACGAGCAGTACTTC.

This clone turned up a few times. The chain joins TRBV7-3 to TRBJ1-2, with a weak D call TRBD1 (5 bases). Germline V lookup: CDR1 SGHTA, CDR2 FQGTGA. V was shortened by 8 bases and J by 4 bases, with 17 bases between the two germline ends. This CDR3 is built from 14 residues. CDR3 residues: CASSVGGSVYGYTF. The CDR3 nucleotides read TGTGCCAGCTCCGTCGGGGGTTCCGTCTATGGCTACACCTTC. Full variable domain (missing parts from reference TRBV7-3 and TRBJ1-2): GAGVSQTPSNKVTEKGKYVELRCDPISGHTALYWYRQSLGQGPEFLIYFQGTGAADDSGLPNDRFFAVRPEGSVSTLKIQRTERGDSAVYLCASSVGGSVYGYTFGSGTRLTVV.

J is TRBJ1-5 and V is TRBV18; the match to TRBD1 covers 7 bases. The germline V gene has CDR1 KGHSH and CDR2 LQKENI. J lost 7 bases, V lost 3 bases, and 9 bases had no gene match. This CDR3 contains 15 residues. This CDR3 reads CASSPSRDSRQPQHF. In DNA form, the CDR3 reads TGTGCCAGCTCACCCAGCCGGGACAGTCGACAGCCCCAGCATTTT.

Only a few counts were recorded for this clone. V and J are TRBV3-1 (or the pseudogene TRBV3-2) and TRBJ2-7, with D perhaps matching TRBD2 (6 bases). The CDR3 has 13 residues. Germline assignment: CDR1 LGHDT and CDR2 YNNKEL (reference sequence). V lost 1 base and J 5 bases, leaving 9 bases between the germline ends. This CDR3 reads CASSQVTSHEQYF. The DNA of the CDR3 is TGTGCCAGCAGCCAAGTAACTAGCCACGAGCAGTACTTC.

The chain combines TRBV30 with TRBJ1-1; D call uncertain. CDR1 and CDR2 from the germline V gene are GTSNPN and SVGIG (reference sequence). This CDR3 contains 15 residues. V was trimmed by 0 bases and J by 3 bases, leaving 14 bases between them. The CDR3 loop is CAWSVGWEGHTEAFF. Here the CDR3 DNA reads TGTGCCTGGAGTGTGGGGTGGGAGGGTCACACTGAAGCTTTCTTT.

This chain connects TRBV7-2 to TRBJ2-6; TRBD1 aligns across 11 bases. V shed 4 bases and J 0 bases; nucleotides not matched to a gene: 5. The CDR3 runs 18 residues. The germline gives CDR1 SGHTA, CDR2 FQGNSA. The CDR3 reads CASSSGGTGGSGANVLTF. CDR3 nucleotide sequence: TGTGCCAGCAGCTCAGGGGGGACAGGGGGCTCTGGGGCCAACGTCCTGACTTTC.

J is TRBJ1-3 and V is TRBV20-1; 9 bases are a match to TRBD1. Germline CDR1 DFQATT, CDR2 SNEGSKA (reference sequence). Trimming removed 3 bases from V and 8 bases from J; junction bases left unmatched: 5. The CDR3 is made up of 13 amino acids. Written as DNA, the CDR3 is TGCAGTGCTAGTCAGACAGGGGGAGACACCATATATTTT. Its translation: CSASQTGGDTIYF.

The V call is TRBV29-1, the J call TRBJ1-1, with unresolved D. Germline V CDR1 and CDR2: SQVTM, ANQGSEA. The germline V and J ends were trimmed by 3 bases and 10 bases, with 15 bases remaining between them. CDR3 length equals 12 residues. The CDR3 region is CSVDDIGFGAFF. CDR3 in DNA: TGCAGCGTTGACGATATCGGGTTCGGAGCTTTCTTT.

The chain links TRBV19 to TRBJ1-1, with unresolved D. Germline CDR1 and CDR2: LNHDA and SQIVND (reference sequence). CDR3 length equals 13 residues. V was clipped by 5 bases and J by 4 bases, with 11 bases between them. The CDR3 spells CASSLDRGTEAFF. The CDR3 DNA reads as TGTGCCAGTAGTCTGGACCGGGGCACTGAAGCTTTCTTT.